This T cell receptor (beta chain) comes out of a study of OX40 agonist ivuxolimab in advanced cancers. V trimming: 4 bases; J trimming: 5 bases; junction bases outside the gene matches: 9. This CDR3 spans 15 amino acids. CDR1 and CDR2 (germline): SGHRS, YFSETQ. TCRdb keeps only in-frame clones here, not all; method: immunoSEQ multiplex PCR. The table records 40,000 to 45,000 clones, 90% of them present only once. The specimen comprised CD4+ or CD8+ T cells sorted from blood, sampled in a trial of the OX40 agonist ivuxolimab. V gene TRBV5-1 combines with J gene TRBJ2-5; 9 bases line up with TRBD1. The TCR sequence derives from an adult with an advanced solid tumor such as melanoma, head and neck, liver or kidney cancer. CDR3 sequence reads: CASSIGTGRAETQYF. CDR3 in DNA: TGCGCCAGCAGCATAGGGACAGGGCGAGCGGAGACCCAGTACTTC.